A selection of T cell receptor beta chains follows, all from one sample in a study of shared clonotypes between healthy human individuals. Generated by immunoSEQ multiplex PCR, the TCRdb table keeps only in-frame clones and is missing some. The data show approximately 2.5 million clones, roughly nine tenths seen once. Source material: naive CD4+ T cells sorted from blood. The receptor source for this set is a man aged 18 to 29 in good health. The CDR3 runs from the conserved cysteine through the conserved F or W. The D gene is left open where the match is weak. Clone size is not always given. Where it is, it says once, few, many or a class for expanded clones.

v_call: TRBV4-1
clone_size: NA
cdr3_length: 12
j_call: TRBJ1-2
d_call: NA
cdr3_aa: CASSQDAGGYTF
cdr3_nt: TGCGCCAGCAGCCAAGACGCGGGCGGCTACACCTTC

v_call: TRBV9
clone_size: NA
cdr3_length: 14
j_call: TRBJ2-7
d_call: NA
cdr3_aa: CASSVDGQPYEQYF
cdr3_nt: TGTGCCAGCAGCGTAGATGGACAGCCCTACGAGCAGTACTTC

v_call: TRBV6-5
clone_size: NA
cdr3_length: 16
j_call: TRBJ2-2
d_call: NA
cdr3_aa: CASSSLGGRGTGELFF
cdr3_nt: TGTGCCAGCAGTTCGCTCGGGGGGCGAGGCACCGGGGAGCTGTTTTTT

v_call: TRBV7-2
clone_size: NA
cdr3_length: 13
j_call: TRBJ1-5
d_call: NA
cdr3_aa: CASSLWMDQPQHF
cdr3_nt: TGTGCCAGCAGCCTCTGGATGGATCAGCCCCAGCATTTT

v_call: TRBV18
clone_size: once
cdr3_length: 14
j_call: TRBJ2-7
d_call: TRBD2
cdr3_aa: CASSPSGRAYEQYF
cdr3_nt: TGTGCCAGCTCACCAAGCGGGAGGGCCTACGAGCAGTACTTC

v_call: TRBV28
clone_size: NA
cdr3_length: 12
j_call: TRBJ1-6
d_call: NA
cdr3_aa: CASSISFSPLHF
cdr3_nt: TGTGCCAGCAGCATCTCCTTTTCACCCCTCCACTTT

v_call: TRBV11-2
clone_size: NA
cdr3_length: 16
j_call: TRBJ2-7
d_call: TRBD1
cdr3_aa: CASSSRRAGGSYEQYF
cdr3_nt: TGTGCCAGCAGCTCACGGCGGGCAGGGGGCTCCTACGAGCAGTACTTC

v_call: TRBV19
clone_size: once
cdr3_length: 14
j_call: TRBJ1-1
d_call: TRBD1
cdr3_aa: CATLRTGGSTEAFF
cdr3_nt: TGTGCCACCCTCCGGACAGGGGGCTCGACTGAAGCTTTCTTT

v_call: TRBV10-1
clone_size: NA
cdr3_length: 15
j_call: TRBJ2-1
d_call: TRBD2
cdr3_aa: CASSESGTQYNEQFF
cdr3_nt: TGCGCCAGCAGTGAGAGCGGGACTCAATACAATGAGCAGTTCTTC

v_call: TRBV18
clone_size: NA
cdr3_length: 16
j_call: TRBJ2-5
d_call: TRBD2
cdr3_aa: CASSPKSGSSQETQYF
cdr3_nt: TGTGCCAGCTCACCAAAGAGCGGGAGTAGCCAAGAGACCCAGTACTTC

v_call: TRBV11-2
clone_size: NA
cdr3_length: 18
j_call: TRBJ2-1
d_call: TRBD1
cdr3_aa: CASSSVGTGPILYNEQFF
cdr3_nt: TGTGCCAGCAGCTCTGTCGGGACAGGGCCCATCTTATACAATGAGCAGTTCTTC